Each of the 14 T cell receptor beta chains below was sequenced from the same sample in a study of blood T cell repertoires in COVID-19. Some clones are missing from TCRdb's copy, which holds only in-frame ones; the method was immunoSEQ multiplex PCR. The sample shows around 150,000 clones, 80% to 85% of them seen only once. Specimen: PBMCs or T cells enriched from blood (not recorded which). These receptors were collected from a man in his 70s who had been exposed to COVID-19.

The chain employs TRBV11-2 and TRBJ2-3, with 9 bases that match TRBD2. J was trimmed by 3 bases and V by 6 bases; bases with no gene match: 10. This CDR3 is 16 amino acids long. Germline V gene sequence: CDR1 SGHAT, CDR2 FQNNGV. CDR3 nucleotides: TGTGCCAGCAGAAGCGGGCGGGGGGGTAGTACAGATACGCAGTATTTT. Protein: CASRSGRGGSTDTQYF.

The count of this clone is one. The chain joins TRBV28 to TRBJ2-4, with D tentatively TRBD1 (6 bases). Trimming removed 4 bases from V and 3 bases from J, with 16 bases in between. Germline V gene lookup returns CDR1 MDHEN and CDR2 SYDVKM. This CDR3 contains 16 residues. CDR3 sequence (DNA): TGTGCCAGCAGTTCGGCAGGGGAAGGGGGCAAAAACATTCAGTACTTC. This encodes CASSSAGEGGKNIQYF. Filled out from reference TRBV28 and TRBJ2-4, the complete variable domain reads DVKVTQSSRYLVKRTGEKVFLECVQDMDHENMFWYRQDPGLGLRLIYFSYDVKMKEKGDIPEGYSVSREKKERFSLILESASTNQTSMYLCASSSAGEGGKNIQYFGAGTRLSVL.

The rearrangement joins TRBV4-2 to TRBJ1-2, with 10 bases lining up with TRBD1. This CDR3 has 16 residues. CDR1 and CDR2 (germline): LGHNA, YNFKEQ. Trimming cost V 4 bases and J 7 bases; bases outside gene matches: 12. This CDR3 reads CASSPELTGGAAGYTF. The CDR3 bases are TGTGCCAGCAGCCCCGAATTGACAGGGGGCGCGGCTGGCTACACCTTC.

This clone was detected only a few times. The rearrangement joins TRBV19 to TRBJ1-1, with D perhaps matching TRBD1 (5 bases). The V gene lost 0 bases and the J gene lost 4 bases, with 6 bases spanning the gap. The CDR3 has 13 residues. Germline CDR1 reads LNHDA; CDR2 reads SQIVND (reference sequence). CDR3 region: CASSIEGGTEAFF. CDR3 DNA sequence: TGTGCCAGTAGTATAGAGGGGGGCACTGAAGCTTTCTTT.

The chain has TRBV7-9 and TRBJ2-7, with D perhaps matching TRBD1 (5 bases). V was trimmed by 3 bases and J by 7 bases, leaving 7 bases between them. Germline assignment: CDR1 SEHNR and CDR2 FQNEAQ (reference sequence). This CDR3 comprises 11 residues. The CDR3 loop reads CASSFKGEQYF. The CDR3 nucleotides are TGTGCCAGCAGCTTCAAGGGGGAGCAGTACTTC.

The chain is built from TRBV11-3 and TRBJ2-3; D may be TRBD1 (6 bases). CDR3 length equals 17 residues. V was pared by 1 base and J by 5 bases, with 19 bases between. Germline values: CDR1 SGHNT, CDR2 YENEEA. The CDR3 DNA is TGTGCCAGCAGCTTAGGCGTGAACACCGGGACAATAGATACGCAGTATTTT. Encoded protein: CASSLGVNTGTIDTQYF.

This clone was found once. The chain is built from TRBV11-3 and TRBJ2-7; D not resolved. This CDR3 comprises 15 residues. Trimming removed 5 bases at V and 2 bases at J, with 16 bases between. The germline V gene has CDR1 SGHNT and CDR2 YENEEA. The CDR3 bases are TGTGCCAGCAGCCTGGCCCGAGGTCTCCCCTACGAGCAGTACTTC. Protein product: CASSLARGLPYEQYF.

This clone was counted between two and nine times. The V and J genes are TRBV29-1 and TRBJ2-3; 8 bases line up with TRBD1. Per germline, CDR1 SQVTM and CDR2 ANQGSEA. There are 14 residues in the CDR3. V lost 4 bases to trimming and J lost 4 bases; unmatched junction nucleotides: 7. In nucleotides, the CDR3 is TGCAGCGTTGCCCCAGGGGGCCTCGCAGATACGCAGTATTTT. This translates into CSVAPGGLADTQYF.

This sequence joins TRBV19 and TRBJ1-5; D is undetermined. V shed 7 bases and J shed 0 bases, with 13 bases lying between them. The germline V gene has CDR1 LNHDA and CDR2 SQIVND (reference sequence). CDR3 length: 15 amino acids. The CDR3: CASTTYGSSNQPQHF. In DNA form, the CDR3 reads TGTGCCAGTACCACCTATGGGAGTAGCAATCAGCCCCAGCATTTT.

The rearrangement joins TRBV3-1 (or the pseudogene TRBV3-2) to TRBJ2-5; tentative D call: TRBD2 (6 bases). Germline CDR1 reads LGHDT; CDR2 reads YNNKEL (reference sequence). V shed 1 base and J shed 3 bases, with 21 bases lying between them. This CDR3 has 18 amino acids. Written as DNA, the CDR3 is TGTGCCAGCAGCCAAGGGGGCGTAGCGGCCCCGATAAAAGAGACCCAGTACTTC. As protein: CASSQGGVAAPIKETQYF.

This chain connects TRBV18 to TRBJ2-3; D is possibly TRBD1 (5 bases). There are 16 residues in the CDR3. V dropped 0 bases and J dropped 4 bases, with 14 bases sitting between them. The germline V gene has CDR1 KGHSH and CDR2 LQKENI. The CDR3 DNA reads TGTGCCAGCTCACCACCGGTGAAGGGGTGGGCAGATACGCAGTATTTT. This gives the protein CASSPPVKGWADTQYF.

The V and J genes are TRBV30 and TRBJ1-1, with 7 bases lining up with TRBD1. The CDR3 runs 15 residues. The V and J ends lost 4 bases and 1 base, in that order; junction bases with no gene match: 9. The germline CDR1 and CDR2 sequences are GTSNPN and SVGIG (reference sequence). CDR3 region: CAWTGNRGRNTEAFF. CDR3 DNA: TGTGCCTGGACGGGGAACAGGGGTCGGAACACTGAAGCTTTCTTT.

This chain connects TRBV27 to TRBJ2-7; perhaps TRBD1 as D (5 bases). This CDR3 comprises 15 residues. The V gene lost 3 bases and the J gene lost 2 bases, with 14 bases spanning the gap. The V gene's germline CDR1 is MNHEY and CDR2 SMNVEV (reference sequence). CDR3 residues: CASSFKGLPPYEQYF. For the CDR3, the DNA is TGTGCCAGCAGTTTTAAGGGGCTTCCACCCTACGAGCAGTACTTC.

The CDR3, as DNA: TGTGCCAGCAGTGACTTCATGAACCAGGGCTACGAGCAGTACTTC. It codes for CASSDFMNQGYEQYF. The chain recombines TRBV6-4 with TRBJ2-7; possible D gene TRBD1, 5 bases. V shed 1 base and J shed 3 bases, with 13 bases lying between them. From germline, CDR1 is MRHNA and CDR2 SNTAGT. The CDR3 loop spans 15 amino acids.